This T cell receptor (beta chain) was captured in a study of glioma-infiltrating T cells after dendritic cell vaccination (dated by TCRdb to between 2015 and 2016). As for the study more broadly: The cohort included roughly 15 glioblastoma patients drawn from Phase I and II dendritic cell vaccination trials, of whom 9 were newly diagnosed and 6 had recurrent disease. Patients received autologous tumor lysate-pulsed dendritic cell vaccination between about 2003 and 2012. The vaccine was prepared from monocyte-derived dendritic cells that were cultured for 6 to 7 days with IL-4 and GM-CSF and then pulsed overnight with autologous tumor lysate. Patients received three intradermal dendritic cell vaccine injections at biweekly intervals in the arm below the axilla. In glioblastoma patients vaccinated with dendritic cells, deep sequencing of TCR beta CDR3 regions served to measure tumor-infiltrating lymphocyte content and to compare repertoires between tumor and blood. TCR sequencing metrics, including TIL content and tumor-blood repertoire overlap, were correlated with survival after dendritic cell vaccination.

For this clone: Its antigen specificity is not known. The input lacks base qualities; no much larger clone sits a single base away.

Broad study findings and their caveats: The cohort was small and heterogeneous, only a few patients had full blood and tumor sets, and even fewer had initial-recurrent tumor pairs. The three-group TCR overlap response model was characterized as speculative, and prospective validation of the model was stated to be required. Longer time to progression and overall survival after dendritic cell vaccination were predicted by higher estimated pretreatment TIL content. TCR clonality showed no direct relationship with survival, which suggests that a diverse polyclonal response may be important.

The CDR3, from cysteine to phenylalanine, totals 18 residues. Of the read, only the CDR3 DNA is kept; its 54 bases are in frame from base 1. In the germline V gene (reference sequence), CDR1 corresponds to LNHDA and CDR2 to SQIVND. Between the V and J ends, shortened by 4 bases and 0 bases respectively, the junction contains 19 bases. Per the publication, the time point label means: after dendritic cell vaccination, including at tumor progression/relapse. Patients were selected for having adequate residual fresh-frozen tumor tissue and more than two years of available survival data. Molecular status otherwise varied across the glioblastoma patients, but none of them carried an isocitrate dehydrogenase mutation. PBMC collection took place before vaccination, two weeks after the third vaccination, and at tumor progression if progression occurred. The Qiagen DNeasy Blood extraction Kit was used for extraction of genomic DNA.

Using the immunoSEQ assay, TCRB CDR3 regions were amplified from 1.5 to 2 micrograms of genomic DNA, or from all available DNA when less than that was on hand. Multiplex PCR used 60 forward primers for TCR V beta segments and 13 reverse primers for J beta segments. To estimate reads per starting template, synthetic control templates were spiked into each sample at limiting dilution. The Illumina HiSeq System generated sequencing reads of 87 bp. The study's own analysis went as follows. PCR and sequencing errors were removed by a nearest neighbor algorithm that merged closely related sequences. TCR overlap was defined as the percentage of unique tumor TCR beta sequences that were also found in the peripheral blood of the same patient. Sourced from immuneACCESS, this table was stored by TCRdb with only in-frame sequences that have V and J called. A share of the clones is absent; for the studies checked, an unresolved V gene accounts for under half, and the remainder has no known explanation. The V and J calls and clone size are taken from that table; D and trimming were inferred from the DNA. Within this sample are tens of thousands of clones, with roughly 87% of them counted one time only. The biggest ten clones account for roughly 6.8% of the sample.

The sample consisted of blood, taken after dendritic cell vaccination. The rearranged segments are TRBV19 and TRBJ2-4; tentative D gene TRBD2, with 6 bases matching. The source is a human donor with glioblastoma. The CDR3 protein is CASSSQEEGRIAKNIQYF. In nucleotides, the sequence is TGTGCCAGTAGTAGTCAGGAGGAGGGGCGGATAGCCAAAAACATTCAGTACTTC.